These 13 T cell receptor beta chains came from one sample sequenced in a study of T-cell memory formation after mild COVID-19. Each CDR3 protein is one row after TCRdb ran MiXCR on the 5' RACE reads. The sample shows under 300,000 distinct CDR3 sequences, over 7% of them seen only once. The source material was PBMCs or a T cell subset sorted from them (not recorded which). The source is a man aged 18 to 30 who had mild COVID-19 (a few samples of this study predate the infection). Cell type and time point are not known.

The V call is TRBV28, the J call TRBJ1-5, with 7 nucleotides matching TRBD1. The trim removed 5 bases at V and 4 bases at J, leaving 14 bases unmatched. CDR3 size: 17 residues. CDR1 is MDHEN, CDR2 SYDVKM, per germline. In DNA form, the CDR3 reads TGTGCCAGCAGTACACAGAACCGGGACAGTCGTAATCAGCCCCAGCATTTT. Translating it yields CASSTQNRDSRNQPQHF.

This chain connects TRBV6-5 to TRBJ1-2; perhaps TRBD1 as D (5 bases). In germline, CDR1 is MNHEY, CDR2 SVGAGI. The CDR3 contains 16 residues. Trimming shortened V by 0 bases and J by 4 bases, and 15 bases separated the two germline ends. The CDR3 DNA reads as TGTGCCAGCAGTTACTCGGGGGAGAATTTAATCTATGGCTACACCTTC. Residues: CASSYSGENLIYGYTF.

The V gene is TRBV20-1, the J gene TRBJ1-1; 11 nucleotides line up with TRBD1. CDR3 size: 13 residues. Germline assignment: CDR1 DFQATT and CDR2 SNEGSKA (reference sequence). V shed 2 bases and J 7 bases; nucleotides not matched to a gene: 3. The CDR3 sequence: CSARWTGGIEAFF. The CDR3 DNA is TGCAGTGCTAGATGGACAGGGGGCATTGAAGCTTTCTTT.

Ten or more counts support this clonotype. Mismatch with germline at one junction end may stem from a read error. V and J are TRBV7-7 and TRBJ2-1, with 8 positions matching TRBD2. This CDR3 has 14 residues. Germline loops: CDR1 SSHAT, CDR2 FNYEAQ (reference sequence). In DNA form, the CDR3 reads TGTGCTAGCAGTCGGGGGGGTCAGTTTGATGAGCAGTTCTTC. It is translated as CASSRGGQFDEQFF.

This clonotype was counted ten times or more. At one boundary the junction diverges from the germline segment, which might be a read error. This sequence joins TRBV4-2 and TRBJ2-1; D perhaps matches TRBD2 (6 bases). This CDR3 region has 12 residues. Germline-derived CDR1 and CDR2 are LGHNA and YNFKEQ. The DNA of the CDR3 is TGTGCCAGCAGCCCCGAGACTAGGAGCCTCAACTTC. Protein product: CASSPETRSLNF.

There are many counts of this clonotype. The chain links TRBV10-3 to TRBJ2-2; D tentatively reads TRBD1 or TRBD2 (5 bases each). V gave up 4 bases and J gave up 2 bases, with 14 bases separating them. The CDR3 has 16 amino acids. CDR1 is ENHRY and CDR2 is SYGVKD in the germline V gene. The CDR3 DNA follows: TGTGCCATCAGTGCCGGGACCGCCGTAAACACCGGGGAGCTGTTTTTT. Its translation: CAISAGTAVNTGELFF.

This rearrangement joins TRBV7-2 to TRBJ2-7; D is perhaps TRBD1 (6 bases). CDR1 and CDR2 from the germline V gene are SGHTA and FQGNSA. The ends were cut back, 1 base at V and 3 bases at J, with 10 bases in the middle. CDR3 length equals 14 residues. The CDR3 nucleotides read TGTGCCAGCAGCTTAGAAAGGGGGTACTACGAGCAGTACGTC. This sequence encodes CASSLERGYYEQYV.

This clonotype was observed a handful of times. J is TRBJ2-3 and V is TRBV6-2 or TRBV6-3, with D possibly being TRBD1 (5 bases). V lost 3 bases and J lost 8, with 12 bases in between. The CDR3 has 13 amino acids. Looked up from germline, CDR1 is MNHEY and CDR2 is SVGEGT. The CDR3 here is CASSYGGAATQYF. The CDR3 coding sequence is TGTGCCAGCAGTTATGGTGGGGCAGCTACGCAGTATTTT.

This CDR3 reads CAGKGLAGARAGELFF. CDR3 nucleotide sequence: TGTGCCGGAAAAGGACTAGCGGGGGCCAGGGCCGGGGAGCTGTTTTTT. The V call is TRBV6-2 or TRBV6-3, the J call TRBJ2-2, with 13 bases that match TRBD2. Trimming took 11 bases from V and 6 from J; bases not matched to a gene: 12. The CDR3 is 16 residues long. Per the germline V gene, CDR1 is MNHEY and CDR2 is SVGEGT.

The rearrangement joins TRBV12-3 or TRBV12-4 to TRBJ2-5, with 9 positions matching TRBD2. The CDR3 has 15 amino acids. V was clipped by 5 bases and J by 2 bases; unmatched bases: 6. CDR3 sequence reads: CASSPLTSGQETQYF. CDR3 DNA sequence: TGTGCCAGCAGTCCCCTGACTAGCGGACAAGAGACCCAGTACTTC.

This clonotype came up many times. The chain has TRBV5-1 and TRBJ2-3; tentatively, D is TRBD1 (6 bases). The V end was cut by 3 bases, the J end by 3 bases, with 8 bases between. CDR1 SGHRS and CDR2 YFSETQ come from the germline V gene. This CDR3 region has 13 residues. CDR3 nucleotides: TGCGCCAGCAGCTCGACAGGAACAGATACGCAGTATTTT. Translating gives CASSSTGTDTQYF.

This clonotype was picked up a small number of times. The rearrangement links TRBV4-1 to TRBJ2-7; possible D gene TRBD2, 6 bases. The V gene's germline CDR1 is MGHRA and CDR2 YSYEKL. There are 16 residues in the CDR3. V lost 1 base to trimming and J lost 5 bases, with 18 bases between them. Here the CDR3 DNA reads TGCGCCAGCAGCCAAGTTGGAGGGCAGGGAGGCAACGAGCAGTACTTC. The encoded protein is CASSQVGGQGGNEQYF.

Worth noting for this clonotype: The conserved phenylalanine or tryptophan is not found at the CDR3 terminus, so this likely reflects a read error. The CDR3 bases are TGTGCCATCAGTGATTTTCAGGGGCAAGGGTATGGCTACACCTTA. Amino acids: CAISDFQGQGYGYTL. The chain has TRBV10-3 and TRBJ1-2; a possible D gene is TRBD1 (6 bases). This CDR3 comprises 15 residues. CDR1 and CDR2 (germline): ENHRY, SYGVKD. Trimming cost V 3 bases and J 5 bases, with 16 bases left between them.